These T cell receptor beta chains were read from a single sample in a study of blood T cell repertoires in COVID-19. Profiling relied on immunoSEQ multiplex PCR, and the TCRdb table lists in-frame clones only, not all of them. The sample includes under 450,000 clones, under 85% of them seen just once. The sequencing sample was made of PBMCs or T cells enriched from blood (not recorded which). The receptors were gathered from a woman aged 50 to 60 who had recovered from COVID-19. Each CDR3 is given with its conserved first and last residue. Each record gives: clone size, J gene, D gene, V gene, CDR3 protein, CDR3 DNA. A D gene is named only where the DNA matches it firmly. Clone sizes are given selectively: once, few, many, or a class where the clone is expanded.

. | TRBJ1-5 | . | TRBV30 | CAWSVTAGNQPQHF | TGTGCCTGGAGTGTCACAGCGGGGAATCAGCCCCAGCATTTT
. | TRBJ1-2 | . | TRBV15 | CATTEVGQQYYGYTF | TGTGCCACCACCGAAGTCGGACAGCAATACTATGGCTACACCTTC
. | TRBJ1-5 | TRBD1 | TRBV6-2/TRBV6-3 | CASSPRTGTQPQHF | TGTGCCAGCAGCCCACGGACAGGCACTCAGCCCCAGCATTTT
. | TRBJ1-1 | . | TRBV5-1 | CASSIDRGTEAFF | TGCGCCAGCAGCATAGACCGGGGCACTGAAGCTTTCTTT
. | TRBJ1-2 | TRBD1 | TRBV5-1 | CASSPQGDNYGYTF | TGCGCCAGCAGCCCACAGGGGGATAACTATGGCTACACCTTC
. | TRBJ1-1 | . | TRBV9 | CASSYSDRNTEAFF | TGTGCCAGCAGTTATTCGGACAGGAACACTGAAGCTTTCTTT
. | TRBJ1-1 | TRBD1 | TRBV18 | CASSLGQDNEAFF | TGTGCCAGCTCACTGGGACAGGACAATGAAGCTTTCTTT
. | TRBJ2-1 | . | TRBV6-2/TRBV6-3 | CASSYRGSFNEQFF | TGTGCCAGCAGTTACCGGGGTAGCTTCAATGAGCAGTTCTTC
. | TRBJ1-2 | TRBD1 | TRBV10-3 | CAISESKGALFGYTF | TGTGCCATCAGTGAGTCAAAGGGGGCTTTGTTTGGCTACACCTTC
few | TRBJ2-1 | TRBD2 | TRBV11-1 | CASTKGTSGSNEQFF | TGTGCCAGCACCAAGGGGACTAGCGGGAGTAATGAGCAGTTCTTC
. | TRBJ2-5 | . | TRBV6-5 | CASSYGSGEYQETQYF | TGTGCCAGCAGTTACGGTTCCGGGGAGTACCAAGAGACCCAGTACTTC
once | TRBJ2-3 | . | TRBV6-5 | CASNGGRYDTQYF | TGTGCCAGCAACGGAGGTCGGTACGATACGCAGTATTTT
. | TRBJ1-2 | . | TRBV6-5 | CASSSDRRIYGYTF | TGTGCCAGCAGTTCCGACAGAAGGATCTATGGCTACACCTTC
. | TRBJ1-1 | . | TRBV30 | CAWTLQGSTEAFF | TGTGCCTGGACATTACAGGGTTCAACTGAAGCTTTCTTT
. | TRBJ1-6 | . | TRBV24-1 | CATSDFLEGVNSPLHF | TGTGCCACCAGTGATTTCCTCGAGGGGGTTAATTCACCCCTCCACTTT
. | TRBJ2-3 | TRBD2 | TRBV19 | CASSIDWLAGATDTQYF | TGTGCCAGTAGTATAGATTGGCTAGCGGGAGCTACAGATACGCAGTATTTT